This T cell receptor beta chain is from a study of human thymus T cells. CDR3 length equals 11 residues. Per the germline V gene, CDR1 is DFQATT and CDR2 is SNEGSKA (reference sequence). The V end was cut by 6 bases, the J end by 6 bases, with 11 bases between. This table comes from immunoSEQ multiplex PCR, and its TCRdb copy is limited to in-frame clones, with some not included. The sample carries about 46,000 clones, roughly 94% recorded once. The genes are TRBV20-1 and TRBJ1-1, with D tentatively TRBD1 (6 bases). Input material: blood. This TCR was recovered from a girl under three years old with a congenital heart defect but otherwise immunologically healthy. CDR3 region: CSAQDRSEAFF. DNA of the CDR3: TGCAGTGCACAAGACAGGTCTGAAGCTTTCTTT.